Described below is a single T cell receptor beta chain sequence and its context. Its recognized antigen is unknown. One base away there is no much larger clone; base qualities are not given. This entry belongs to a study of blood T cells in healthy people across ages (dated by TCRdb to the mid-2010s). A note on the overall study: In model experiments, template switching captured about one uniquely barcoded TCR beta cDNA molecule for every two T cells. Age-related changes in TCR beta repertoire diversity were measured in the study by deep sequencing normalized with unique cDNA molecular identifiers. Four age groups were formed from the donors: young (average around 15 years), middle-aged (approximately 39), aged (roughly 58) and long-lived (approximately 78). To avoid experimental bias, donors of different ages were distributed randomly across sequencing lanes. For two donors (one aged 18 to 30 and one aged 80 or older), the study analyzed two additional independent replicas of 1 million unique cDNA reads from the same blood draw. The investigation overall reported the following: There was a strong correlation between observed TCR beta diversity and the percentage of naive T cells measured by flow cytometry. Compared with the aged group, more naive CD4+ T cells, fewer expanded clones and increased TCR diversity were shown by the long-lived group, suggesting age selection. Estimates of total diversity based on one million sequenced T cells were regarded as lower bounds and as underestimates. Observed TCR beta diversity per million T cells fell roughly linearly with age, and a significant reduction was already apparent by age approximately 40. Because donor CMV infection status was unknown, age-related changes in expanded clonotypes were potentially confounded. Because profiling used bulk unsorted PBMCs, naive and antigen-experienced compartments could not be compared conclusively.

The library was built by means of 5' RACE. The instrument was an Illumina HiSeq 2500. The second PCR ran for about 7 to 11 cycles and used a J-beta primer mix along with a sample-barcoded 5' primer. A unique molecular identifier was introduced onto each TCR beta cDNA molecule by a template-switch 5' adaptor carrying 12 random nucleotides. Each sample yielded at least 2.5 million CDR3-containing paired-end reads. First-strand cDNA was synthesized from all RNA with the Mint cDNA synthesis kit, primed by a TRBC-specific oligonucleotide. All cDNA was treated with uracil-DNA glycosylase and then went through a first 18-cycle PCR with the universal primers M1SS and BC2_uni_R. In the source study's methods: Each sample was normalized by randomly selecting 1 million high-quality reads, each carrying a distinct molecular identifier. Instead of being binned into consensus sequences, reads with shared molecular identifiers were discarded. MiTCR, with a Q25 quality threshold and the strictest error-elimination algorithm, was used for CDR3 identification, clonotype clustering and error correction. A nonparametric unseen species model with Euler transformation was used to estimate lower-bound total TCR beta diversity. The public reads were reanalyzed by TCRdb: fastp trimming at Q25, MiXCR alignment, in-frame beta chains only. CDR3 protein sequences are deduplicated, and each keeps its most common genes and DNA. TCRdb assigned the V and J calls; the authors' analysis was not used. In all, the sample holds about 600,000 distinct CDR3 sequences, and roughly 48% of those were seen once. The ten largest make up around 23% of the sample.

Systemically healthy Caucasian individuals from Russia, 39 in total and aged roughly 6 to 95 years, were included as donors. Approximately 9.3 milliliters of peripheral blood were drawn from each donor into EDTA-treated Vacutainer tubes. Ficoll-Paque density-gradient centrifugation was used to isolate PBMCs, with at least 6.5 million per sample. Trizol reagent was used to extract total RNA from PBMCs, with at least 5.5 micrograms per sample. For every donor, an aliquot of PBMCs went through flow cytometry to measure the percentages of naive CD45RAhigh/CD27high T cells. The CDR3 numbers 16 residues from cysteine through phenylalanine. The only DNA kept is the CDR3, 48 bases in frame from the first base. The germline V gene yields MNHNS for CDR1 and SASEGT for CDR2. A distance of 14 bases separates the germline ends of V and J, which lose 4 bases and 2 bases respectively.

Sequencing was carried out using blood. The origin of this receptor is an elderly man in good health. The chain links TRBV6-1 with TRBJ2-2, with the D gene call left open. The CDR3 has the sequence CASSGTNLGNTGELFF. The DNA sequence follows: TGTGCCAGCAGTGGGACGAATCTGGGTAACACCGGGGAGCTGTTTTTT.